This T cell receptor beta chain appears in the sequencing data of a study of T cells in Graves' hyperthyroidism and ophthalmopathy (dated 2019 in TCRdb). For the study in its entirety: Peripheral blood samples were taken at initial diagnosis, before any treatment was given. The study also compared thyroid tissue and blood T-cell repertoires from roughly six Graves' hyperthyroidism patients. The paper describes TCR Vbeta CDR3 sequencing of 140 or so peripheral blood samples, made up of roughly 45 ophthalmopathy patients, approximately 73 hyperthyroidism patients and 17 progressor patients. TCR V-J signatures able to tell the groups apart were searched for in a discovery cohort of 100 patients, of whom around 43 had Graves' ophthalmopathy and around 56 had stable Graves' hyperthyroidism. The 90 to 100 discovery patients were randomly split 7:3 into training and test sets. Whether ophthalmopathy could be predicted prospectively was tested in an independent validation cohort made up of 18 hyperthyroidism patients plus 17 patients who later progressed to ophthalmopathy. Once sampling was done, hyperthyroidism patients were given methimazole at a starting dose of 30 mg daily, whereas ophthalmopathy patients were given high-dose intravenous methylprednisolone. Here is what the overall study found, with its caveats: Most expanded thyroid clonotypes (frequency above 0.001) were also found in blood, which suggests that blood repertoires may mirror thyroid immune responses. Ophthalmopathy was separated from stable hyperthyroidism by a 13 V-J signature model, with around 90% sensitivity and about 81% specificity obtained in cross-validation and 80%/75% obtained in testing. In validation, the model predicted progression to ophthalmopathy a median of roughly 6.5 months before onset, with roughly 71% sensitivity and roughly 73% specificity. Sample size was not statistically predetermined, and investigators were not blinded to group allocation.

Ophthalmopathy patients had moderately to severely active disease, Clinical Activity Score of at least 3, NOSPECS grade of at least 4, and duration under 3 months. Patients with uncontrolled infections, other autoimmune diseases, pregnancy or lactation were excluded. Diagnoses were established on the basis of clinical symptoms, serum thyroxine and TRAb, thyroid ultrasound, and orbital computed tomography. PBMCs were isolated from about 9.1 ml of fresh peripheral blood by Ficoll-Paque density gradient centrifugation. Total RNA was extracted with Trizol reagent, and quality was checked on an Agilent 2100 Bioanalyzer. This clonotype has at least ten counts. The antigen it recognizes is unknown. One base away there is no much larger clone; base qualities are not given. The TCR beta CDR3 regions were amplified from the RNA transcripts. The TCR CDR3 was subjected to a first round of RT-PCR using the HTBI primer set and the Qiagen OneStep RT-PCR kit. A second multiplex PCR round built the libraries, followed by size selection and purification. Libraries were sequenced paired-end with 100 bp reads on an Illumina HiSeq2000. In the original analysis: SOAPnuke was used to process the raw data, removing reads that contained adapters or uncalled bases, had a mean Phred below 15, or lacked an exact match to the constant primer or identifier. COPE v1.2.5 was used to merge high-quality paired reads, and clonotypes were defined as unique nucleotide sequences. MiTCR v1.1 was used to align the clonotypes against IMGT TRBV, TRBD and TRBJ reference segments. The analysis was restricted to V-J combinations with a frequency above 0.0001, which together covered 99.2% of the repertoires. A TCS score was defined as the ratio of F50 (clonal expansion) to E x V (chaos), with BLOSUM62-based TCRdist applied between CDR3 peptides within each V-J. Welch's t-statistics and random forest reduced just over 500 V-J features to fewer than 15, which were used in a naive Bayes classifier (R e1071). TCRdb's own reprocessing of the public reads used fastp at Q25 and MiXCR and kept productive beta chains. Rows are unified per CDR3 protein, each entry keeping the most common DNA and genes. TCRdb's processing, not the authors', yielded these V and J calls. This sample is represented by under 550,000 distinct CDR3 sequences; just under 20% of them were singletons. Together, the top ten hold about 45% of the sample.

V and J are truncated by 10 bases and 8 bases respectively, leaving an intervening sequence of 18 bases. The CDR3 runs 13 residues from the cysteine to the phenylalanine. Only CDR3 DNA remains: 39 bases, in frame from the first base. For CDR1 and CDR2, the germline V gene lists MNHNS and SASEGT. The sequencing sample was made of blood. The rearrangement joined TRBV6-1 to TRBJ2-1; TRBD2 is a weak D gene call, 7 bases matching. The TCR sequence derives from a man in his forties or fifties with Graves' ophthalmopathy. The nucleotide sequence reads as follows: TGTGCCATCAAGCGGAGGGGGGGAGATGAGCAGTTCTTC. It translates as CAIKRRGGDEQFF.